This T cell receptor (beta chain) was captured in a study of shared clonotypes between healthy human individuals. For every subset, genomic DNA was evenly distributed across several immunoSEQ plates. Assay: immunoSEQ multiplex PCR; the TCRdb copy retains only in-frame clones and omits some. The table shows hundreds of thousands of clones, with around 96% occurring only once. Naive CD8 isolation took CD45RO-negative cells positively selected for CCR7 and excluded terminally differentiated effector memory CD45RA+ cells. The CDR3 spans 16 residues. J lost 2 bases, V lost 4 bases, and 12 bases had no gene match. The germline V gene has CDR1 SGDLS and CDR2 YYNGEE.

The clonotype originates from a woman in her twenties or thirties in good health. This rearrangement joins TRBV9 to TRBJ2-7; 7 nucleotides match TRBD2. Sequencing was done on a sample of naive CD8+ T cells sorted from blood. The DNA of the CDR3 is TGTGCCAGCAGCCCCACGGTAACAGCGGGGACCTACGAGCAGTACTTC. Its translation is CASSPTVTAGTYEQYF.